This T cell receptor beta chain emerged from a study of blood T cells in healthy people across ages (dated by TCRdb to between 2014 and 2017). A note on the overall study: In model experiments, template switching captured about one uniquely barcoded TCR beta cDNA molecule for every two T cells. To avoid experimental bias, donors of different ages were randomly spread across the sequencing lanes. For two donors (one aged 18 to 30 and one aged 80 or older), the study analyzed two additional independent replicas of 1 million unique cDNA reads from the same blood draw. The donors were divided into four age groups: young (average around 15 years), middle-aged (over 35), aged (about 60) and long-lived (about 84). The study measured age-related changes in TCR beta repertoire diversity using deep sequencing normalized with unique cDNA molecular identifiers. Study-wide findings and limitations: The long-lived group showed more naive CD4+ T cells, fewer expanded clones and increased TCR diversity than the aged group, suggesting age selection. Donor CMV infection status was unknown, potentially confounding age-related changes in expanded clonotypes. Observed TCR beta diversity per million T cells fell roughly linearly with age, and a significant reduction was already apparent by age around 39. The percentage of naive T cells measured by flow cytometry correlated strongly with observed TCR beta diversity. Estimates of total diversity based on one million sequenced T cells were regarded as lower bounds and as underestimates. Bulk unsorted PBMC profiling prevented conclusive comparison of naive and antigen-experienced compartments.

This clonotype was counted a single time. It has no known antigen specificity. No much larger clone exists at a distance of one base, and base qualities are not known. Libraries were prepared through 5' RACE. Reads for this sample came from an Illumina HiSeq 2500. A second PCR of about 6 to 11 cycles was performed with a sample-barcoded 5' primer and a J-beta primer mix. A template-switch 5' adaptor carrying 12 random nucleotides introduced a unique molecular identifier onto each TCR beta cDNA molecule. Each sample yielded at least 2.5 million CDR3-containing paired-end reads. First-strand cDNA synthesis was performed from all RNA using the Mint cDNA synthesis kit, with priming by a TRBC-specific oligonucleotide. Following uracil-DNA glycosylase treatment, a first 18-cycle PCR with universal primers M1SS and BC2_uni_R was performed on all cDNA. The source study handled its data this way. For normalization, 1 million high-quality reads were randomly selected from each sample, with every read carrying a distinct molecular identifier. Reads with shared molecular identifiers were discarded instead of being binned into consensus sequences. MiTCR, with a Q25 quality threshold and the strictest error-elimination algorithm, was used for CDR3 identification, clonotype clustering and error correction. A nonparametric unseen species model using Euler transformation provided a lower-bound estimate of total TCR beta diversity. The raw public data were reprocessed by TCRdb itself: fastp quality trimming at Q25, MiXCR clonotype calling, in-frame beta chains only. When rows share a CDR3 protein, they turn into one entry using the most common DNA and genes. TCRdb's processing, not the authors' own work, is the source of the V and J calls. The sample table shows over 1,300,000 distinct CDR3 sequences, and 59% are seen once. Of the sample, about 6.3% is held by the ten largest clones.

V is pared back by 0 bases and J by 4 bases, with 18 bases lying between the germline termini. Counted from cysteine to phenylalanine, this CDR3 has 17 amino acids. Of the read, only the CDR3 DNA is kept; its 51 bases are in frame from base 1. In the germline V gene (reference sequence), CDR1 corresponds to LNHNV and CDR2 to YYDKDF. The donors were 40 or so Caucasian individuals from Russia, aged about 6 to 100 years, who were systemically healthy. Each donor gave approximately 10 milliliters of peripheral blood, collected into EDTA-treated Vacutainer tubes. PBMCs were isolated by Ficoll-Paque density-gradient centrifugation, with at least 7 million obtained per sample. Trizol reagent was used to extract total RNA from the PBMCs, yielding at least 5 micrograms per sample. The percentages of naive CD45RAhigh/CD27high T cells were determined by flow cytometry on a PBMC aliquot from every donor.

The TCR originated in a man younger than 30 in good health. The rearrangement joined TRBV15 to TRBJ1-1, with TRBD1 as a weak D call on 5 bases. Specimen: blood. The bases are TGTGCCACCAGCAGAGATACTGTAGCAGGGACCGGCACTGAAGCTTTCTTT. The translation is CATSRDTVAGTGTEAFF.